This T cell receptor beta chain was observed in a study of tumor and adjacent non-tumor tissue in lung cancer. Across the whole study: Histology: eleven to twelve adenocarcinoma, a couple of squamous cell carcinoma, 1 small cell lung cancer. On average, productive TCRbeta reads reached some 4.2 million per sample. Study results and limitations: Compared with tumor, normal lung showed significantly lower TCR diversity. In normal lung, the top 100 clones were significantly more dominant than in tumor.

The template was RNA from unsorted bulk tissue. This non-tumor lung sample came from over 3 cm beyond the tumor edge. In regard to this clonotype: Its specificity is not known. One junction end disagrees with the germline gene, perhaps due to a read error.

Three rounds of nested PCR, following a modified ARM-PCR protocol, produced the TCRbeta library. TCRdb reprocessed the multiplex PCR reads with MiXCR, giving one entry per CDR3 protein. This sample carries about 110,000 distinct CDR3 sequences, 50% to 70% of them seen once, and the ten largest clones take 19%. Germline CDR1 and CDR2: SGHAT and FQDESV (reference sequence). The CDR3 totals 14 residues. Sequenced: distant non-tumor lung tissue. This sequence originates from a man aged 60 to 75 with non-small cell lung cancer. The V and J genes are TRBV11-1 and TRBJ2-6; D gene unclear. CDR3: CTSSLFLGANVLTF. DNA for the CDR3: TGTACCAGCAGCCTGTTTCTTGGGGCCAACGTCCTGACTTTC.